Listed here are 13 T cell receptor beta chains from one sample, sequenced in a study of blood T cell repertoires in COVID-19. Repertoires were generated with immunoSEQ multiplex PCR, while TCRdb's copy carries only in-frame clones and drops some. In the table there are some 150,000 clones, more than 70% of which are singletons. Source material: peripheral blood. Source of these receptors: a woman in her sixties or seventies with acute or convalescent COVID-19.

In nucleotides, the CDR3 is TGTGCCAGCAGTTGGACCTGGACAGGGTCCATGAACACTGAAGCTTTCTTT. The encoded protein is CASSWTWTGSMNTEAFF. The chain uses TRBV28 and TRBJ1-1; 8 bases map to TRBD1. Per germline, CDR1 MDHEN and CDR2 SYDVKM. J was trimmed by 0 bases and V by 4 bases; bases with no gene match: 10. The CDR3 runs 17 residues.

The chain couples TRBV6-6 to TRBJ2-3; 8 bases align to TRBD1. The CDR3 length is 14 residues. CDR1 is MNHNY and CDR2 is SVGAGI in the germline V gene (reference sequence). Trimming cost V 6 bases and J 1 base; bases outside gene matches: 3. The CDR3 here is CASSLTGGTDTQYF. Written as DNA, the CDR3 is TGTGCCAGCAGCCTGACAGGGGGCACAGATACGCAGTATTTT.

The V and J genes are TRBV28 and TRBJ1-2; 8 positions agree with TRBD1. CDR1 is MDHEN, CDR2 SYDVKM, per germline. With V trimmed by 2 bases and J by 3 bases, 2 bases remained unmatched. This CDR3 region has 14 residues. Here the CDR3 reads CASSLPGGHYGYTF. CDR3 nucleotides: TGTGCCAGCAGTTTACCAGGGGGCCACTATGGCTACACCTTC.

This chain links TRBV11-2 with TRBJ2-7; maybe TRBD2 (6 bases). Deletions cut 5 bases from V and 7 bases from J, with 12 bases between. Germline lookup yields CDR1 SGHAT and CDR2 FQNNGV. This CDR3 comprises 12 residues. The CDR3 region is CASSTIAVEQYF. CDR3 DNA sequence: TGTGCCAGCAGCACTATAGCGGTGGAGCAGTACTTC. Full variable domain (rest looked up from reference TRBV11-2 and TRBJ2-7): EAGVAQSPRYKIIEKRQSVAFWCNPISGHATLYWYQQILGQGPKLLIQFQNNGVVDDSQLPKDRFSAERLKGVDSTLKIQPAKLEDSAVYLCASSTIAVEQYFGPGTRLTVT.

V and J are TRBV3-1 (or the pseudogene TRBV3-2) and TRBJ2-3, with D perhaps TRBD2 (5 bases). Germline CDR1 is LGHDT and CDR2 is YNNKEL (reference sequence). CDR3 size: 15 residues. Between the trimmed V and J ends, which lost 0 bases and 10 bases, there was a span of 17 bases. CDR3 sequence reads: CASSQDWASPRAQYF. DNA of the CDR3: TGTGCCAGCAGCCAAGATTGGGCTAGCCCGAGAGCGCAGTATTTT.

The chain has TRBV6-5 and TRBJ1-2; no definite D call. The CDR3 is 14 residues long. CDR1 is MNHEY and CDR2 is SVGAGI in the germline V gene. Trimming shortened V by 0 bases and J by 4 bases, and 9 bases separated the two germline ends. The DNA for the CDR3 is TGTGCCAGCAGTTACTCGGTGGGCAGCTATGGCTACACCTTC. Translating gives CASSYSVGSYGYTF.

This chain uses TRBV30 with TRBJ2-1, with TRBD2 identical over 8 bases. The J segment lost 4 bases and the V segment lost 5 bases, leaving 10 bases of the junction unmatched. CDR1 is GTSNPN and CDR2 is SVGIG in the germline V gene (reference sequence). The CDR3 loop spans 15 amino acids. Written as DNA, the CDR3 is TGTGCCTGGGGGGAAGCGGGGGCGATTTACAATGAGCAGTTCTTC. Residues: CAWGEAGAIYNEQFF. The complete variable domain, with remaining parts taken from reference TRBV30 and TRBJ2-1, reads SQTIHQWPATLVQPVGSPLSLECTVEGTSNPNLYWYRQAAGRGLQLLFYSVGIGQISSEVPQNLSASRPQDRQFILSSKKLLLSDSGFYLCAWGEAGAIYNEQFFGPGTRLTVL.

This chain connects TRBV6-1 to TRBJ2-1; 9 bases line up with TRBD2. V shed 1 base and J 7 bases; nucleotides not matched to a gene: 8. Germline loops: CDR1 MNHNS, CDR2 SASEGT. This CDR3 has 16 amino acids. CDR3 residues: CASSEVGAGGLNEQFF. For the CDR3, the DNA is TGTGCCAGCAGTGAAGTTGGTGCGGGGGGGCTTAATGAGCAGTTCTTC.

The V gene is TRBV18, the J gene TRBJ2-1; no reliable D call. This CDR3 contains 14 residues. V shed 3 bases and J shed 3 bases, with 9 bases lying between them. Germline values: CDR1 KGHSH, CDR2 LQKENI. The CDR3 nucleotides are TGTGCCAGCTCACCGCTAGGTTACTACAATGAGCAGTTCTTC. This translates into CASSPLGYYNEQFF.

This clone occurred many times. The chain recombines TRBV30 with TRBJ1-4, with a weak D call TRBD1 (5 bases). Germline CDR1 reads GTSNPN; CDR2 reads SVGIG (reference sequence). V lost 4 bases, J lost 5 bases, and 11 bases lay in between. The CDR3 has 13 residues. CDR3 bases: TGTGCCTGGAACCGCGGGGGGAATGAAAAACTGTTTTTT. Protein: CAWNRGGNEKLFF.

This clone was observed a single time. The chain has TRBV4-2 and TRBJ2-5, with D perhaps matching TRBD2 (7 bases). Germline V gene sequence: CDR1 LGHNA, CDR2 YNFKEQ. The V gene lost 1 base and the J gene lost 5 bases, with 14 bases spanning the gap. This CDR3 region has 15 residues. CDR3 in DNA: TGTGCCAGCAGCCAAGGTGGGGGGGCCGTGGAGACCCAGTACTTC. It encodes CASSQGGGAVETQYF.

The J gene is TRBJ2-2, the V gene TRBV10-3, with a weak D call TRBD1 (5 bases). V dropped 8 bases and J dropped 1 base, with 8 bases sitting between them. There are 13 residues in the CDR3. Germline V gene sequence: CDR1 ENHRY, CDR2 SYGVKD. The CDR3 loop reads CAIGRENTGELFF. DNA for the CDR3: TGTGCCATCGGCAGGGAGAACACCGGGGAGCTGTTTTTT.

The chain couples TRBV7-9 to TRBJ2-2, with 9 bases aligning to TRBD1. The germline V gene encodes CDR1 SEHNR and CDR2 FQNEAQ (reference sequence). The J segment lost 3 bases and the V segment lost 5 bases, leaving 4 bases of the junction unmatched. The CDR3 loop spans 15 amino acids. CDR3 coding DNA: TGTGCCAGCAGCCACCGGGACAGGGACACCGGGGAGCTGTTTTTT. This translates into CASSHRDRDTGELFF.